This entry lists 25 T cell receptor beta chains sequenced from one sample in a study. Via MiXCR, TCRdb re-called the RT-PCR reads, giving one row per CDR3 protein. The sample consists of about 680,000 distinct CDR3 sequences, 13% to 15% of them appearing once. The sample comprised memory CD4+ T cells from blood. The source is a female donor in good health, serving as a healthy control.

Many counts were recorded for this clonotype. The J gene is TRBJ2-7, the V gene TRBV6-6; D might be TRBD1 (6 bases). The CDR3 extends over 14 amino acids. The germline V gene has CDR1 MNHNY and CDR2 SVGAGI (reference sequence). Deletions cut 5 bases from V and 5 bases from J, with 16 bases between. CDR3 protein: CASSARGSTNEQYF. The CDR3 bases are TGTGCCAGCAGTGCAAGGGGGAGTACGAACGAGCAGTACTTC.

This clonotype was counted between two and nine times. This chain connects TRBV6-1 to TRBJ1-2; D ambiguous. This CDR3 is built from 14 residues. Germline V gene lookup returns CDR1 MNHNS and CDR2 SASEGT. V lost 2 bases and J 1 base, leaving 8 bases between the germline ends. The chain's CDR3 is CASSEHGDNYGYTF. CDR3 nucleotides: TGTGCCAGCAGTGAACATGGGGATAACTATGGCTACACCTTC.

This clonotype was observed a few times. The V call is TRBV12-3 or TRBV12-4, the J call TRBJ2-7; 11 bases line up with TRBD1. The CDR3 extends over 15 amino acids. V lost 2 bases, J lost 9 bases, and 9 bases stayed unmatched. DNA of the CDR3: TGTGCCAGCAGTTTATCCAGGACAGGGGGCTTCGGGCAGTACTTC. Protein: CASSLSRTGGFGQYF.

The chain has TRBV7-8 and TRBJ2-2; 8 bases line up with TRBD1. In germline, CDR1 is SGHVS, CDR2 FQNEAQ. This CDR3 spans 14 amino acids. The V and J ends lost 8 bases and 3 bases, in that order; junction bases with no gene match: 5. The CDR3: CASGTGSDTGELFF. CDR3 DNA: TGTGCCAGCGGGACAGGATCGGACACCGGGGAGCTGTTTTTT.

V and J are TRBV4-3 and TRBJ2-7; 8 bases align to TRBD2. Germline CDR1 is LGHNA and CDR2 is YSLEER. The CDR3 contains 18 residues. Losses at the gene ends were 4 bases for V and 3 bases for J; bases not matched to a gene: 17. CDR3 region: CASSPRATAWTSNYEQYF. DNA for the CDR3: TGCGCCAGCAGCCCCAGGGCGACGGCCTGGACTAGCAACTACGAGCAGTACTTC.

This clonotype has ten or more counts. The chain carries TRBV7-2 and TRBJ2-3; D may correspond to TRBD1 or TRBD2 (6 bases each). The V gene's germline CDR1 is SGHTA and CDR2 FQGNSA. Deletions cut 1 base from V and 4 bases from J, with 15 bases between. The CDR3 spans 16 residues. Here the CDR3 reads CASSLDGGRGADTQYF. CDR3 sequence (DNA): TGTGCCAGCAGCTTAGACGGGGGCAGGGGCGCAGATACGCAGTATTTT.

This rearrangement joins TRBV5-8 to TRBJ2-1; 13 bases are shared with TRBD2. V lost 4 bases and J lost 9; bases outside the gene matches: 7. The CDR3 totals 15 residues. Germline CDR1 reads SGHTS; CDR2 reads YDEGEE. The CDR3 DNA sequence: TGTGCCAGCAGCAGGGGGACTAGCGGGATAGGTGAGCAGTTCTTC. Translated, it gives CASSRGTSGIGEQFF.

This clonotype was picked up a small number of times. The chain joins TRBV28 to TRBJ2-2; a weak D match, TRBD1 (7 bases). The germline gives CDR1 MDHEN, CDR2 SYDVKM. The CDR3 loop spans 16 amino acids. V shed 6 bases and J shed 0 bases, with 14 bases lying between them. Here the CDR3 reads CASSRTGGSNTGELFF. The CDR3 nucleotides read TGTGCCAGCAGCAGGACAGGAGGGTCGAACACCGGGGAGCTGTTTTTT.

This clonotype was found a few times. The chain carries TRBV11-1 and TRBJ2-7, with D maybe TRBD2 (6 bases). CDR3 size: 13 residues. Trimming stripped 5 bases from V and 7 bases from J, with 15 bases between. Germline assignment: CDR1 SGHAT and CDR2 FQDESV (reference sequence). CDR3 sequence: CASSRDSEREQYF. The CDR3 DNA follows: TGTGCCAGCAGCCGGGACTCCGAAAGGGAGCAGTACTTC.

The chain uses TRBV11-2 and TRBJ2-4, with D possibly being TRBD2 (6 bases). Germline V gene lookup returns CDR1 SGHAT and CDR2 FQNNGV. V lost 1 base to trimming and J lost 5 bases, with 12 bases between them. This CDR3 contains 15 residues. The DNA for the CDR3 is TGTGCCAGCAGCTTAGTTGGGGGAGGCGAAAACATTCAGTACTTC. Amino acid sequence: CASSLVGGGENIQYF. The entire variable domain, with the rest obtained from reference TRBV11-2 and TRBJ2-4, is as follows: EAGVAQSPRYKIIEKRQSVAFWCNPISGHATLYWYQQILGQGPKLLIQFQNNGVVDDSQLPKDRFSAERLKGVDSTLKIQPAKLEDSAVYLCASSLVGGGENIQYFGAGTRLSVL.

The chain is built from TRBV9 and TRBJ2-1; 7 bases are shared with TRBD1. The V gene's germline CDR1 is SGDLS and CDR2 YYNGEE. V lost 2 bases and J lost 0; bases outside the gene matches: 14. This CDR3 is 19 amino acids long. Here the CDR3 reads CASSVKTRTGPSSYNEQFF. CDR3 nucleotides: TGTGCCAGCAGCGTGAAGACACGGACAGGCCCAAGCTCCTACAATGAGCAGTTCTTC.

This clonotype was detected only a few times. CDR3 loop: CASSYFKGGGEQYF. CDR3 sequence (DNA): TGTGCCAGCAGTTACTTCAAGGGGGGAGGCGAGCAGTACTTC. This chain links TRBV6-5 with TRBJ2-7; possibly TRBD1 or TRBD2 for D (6 bases each). V was pared by 1 base and J by 6 bases, with 13 bases between. The CDR3 spans 14 residues. Per the germline V gene, CDR1 is MNHEY and CDR2 is SVGAGI.

The V and J genes are TRBV6-5 and TRBJ1-2; no firm D call. Trimming removed 6 bases at V and 3 bases at J, with 14 bases between. CDR1 and CDR2 (germline): MNHEY, SVGAGI. The CDR3 covers 14 residues. DNA of the CDR3: TGTGCCAGCAGGGCTTCACAGAACGACTATGGCTACACCTTC. It translates to CASRASQNDYGYTF.

This clonotype has only a few counts. This chain uses TRBV5-1 with TRBJ2-5; D is uncertain. V gave up 3 bases and J gave up 5 bases, with 11 bases separating them. This CDR3 is 13 amino acids long. Looked up from germline, CDR1 is SGHRS and CDR2 is YFSETQ. For the CDR3, the DNA is TGCGCCAGCAGCTCAAACTATGCTGAGACCCAGTACTTC. As protein: CASSSNYAETQYF.

The V gene is TRBV18, the J gene TRBJ2-7; no reliable D call. Per the germline V gene, CDR1 is KGHSH and CDR2 is LQKENI. Trimming removed 5 bases at V and 5 bases at J, with 22 bases between. The length of the CDR3 is 16 residues. As DNA, the CDR3 is TGTGCCAGCTCATCCCCGTTTTCCCTAGTGGCCCACGAGCAGTACTTC. It encodes CASSSPFSLVAHEQYF.

This clonotype was observed many times. As DNA, the CDR3 is TGTGCCAGCAGCTCATTGGGGCATGGCTACACCTTC. Encoded protein: CASSSLGHGYTF. The chain is built from TRBV6-2 or TRBV6-3 and TRBJ1-2; possibly TRBD1 for D (5 bases). There are 12 residues in the CDR3. Trimming stripped 6 bases from V and 6 bases from J, with 11 bases between. Per the germline V gene, CDR1 is MNHEY and CDR2 is SVGEGT.

This sequence joins TRBV7-7 and TRBJ2-7; D is perhaps TRBD2 (5 bases). V was cut by 1 base and J by 0 bases, with 10 bases left in between. The CDR3 contains 15 residues. CDR1 and CDR2 from the germline V gene are SSHAT and FNYEAQ (reference sequence). The CDR3 sequence: CASSLGYGLSYEQYF. CDR3 nucleotides: TGTGCCAGCAGCTTAGGGTACGGACTCTCCTACGAGCAGTACTTC.

This clonotype was counted only a few times. V usage is TRBV5-8 and J usage is TRBJ1-1, with 7 positions matching TRBD1. The CDR3 is 13 amino acids. J lost 10 bases, V lost 3 bases, and 9 bases had no gene match. Germline V gene lookup returns CDR1 SGHTS and CDR2 YDEGEE. For the CDR3, the DNA is TGTGCCAGCAGCTGGCGTCCGGGACAGCGAGCTTTCTTT. Encoded protein: CASSWRPGQRAFF. Combining the CDR3 with reference TRBV5-8 and TRBJ1-1 gives the whole variable domain EAGVTQSPTHLIKTRGQQATLRCSPISGHTSVYWYQQALGLGLQFLLWYDEGEERNRGNFPPRFSGRQFPNYSSELNVNALELEDSALYLCASSWRPGQRAFFGQGTRLTVV.

The V call is TRBV27, the J call TRBJ1-6; TRBD1 matches 9 bases. Trimming took 11 bases from V and 6 from J; bases not matched to a gene: 5. The germline V gene encodes CDR1 MNHEY and CDR2 SMNVEV (reference sequence). The CDR3 contains 13 residues. CDR3 sequence reads: CAARDRVNSPLHF. The CDR3 region has the DNA TGTGCCGCCCGGGACAGGGTTAATTCACCCCTCCACTTT.

This clonotype has only a few counts. This sequence joins TRBV6-2 or TRBV6-3 and TRBJ1-1; possibly TRBD1 for D (5 bases). Germline assignment: CDR1 MNHEY and CDR2 SVGEGT. V lost 0 bases, J lost 1 base, and 9 bases lay in between. The CDR3 extends over 15 amino acids. The CDR3 here is CASSYSSQGNTEAFF. The CDR3 region has the DNA TGTGCCAGCAGTTACTCTAGCCAGGGGAACACTGAAGCTTTCTTT.

The genes are TRBV6-5 and TRBJ2-1; the D call may be TRBD1 or TRBD2 (5 bases each). The CDR3 extends over 16 amino acids. CDR1 is MNHEY and CDR2 is SVGAGI in the germline V gene. Trimming shortened V by 1 base and J by 3 bases, and 13 bases separated the two germline ends. CDR3 in amino acids: CASSYLGNGGYNEQFF. Here the CDR3 DNA reads TGTGCCAGCAGTTACTTAGGGAATGGGGGCTACAATGAGCAGTTCTTC.

The sample holds many counts of this clonotype. The chain couples TRBV7-2 to TRBJ2-7, with TRBD2 matching over 8 bases. Germline CDR1 SGHTA, CDR2 FQGNSA. V shed 4 bases, J shed 5 bases, and the junction held 13 bases outside the gene matches. This CDR3 is built from 16 residues. CDR3 sequence reads: CASSSSQAGVSNEQYF. CDR3 DNA sequence: TGTGCCAGCAGCTCCTCCCAAGCGGGAGTGAGCAACGAGCAGTACTTC.

In its sample, this clonotype was seen many times. The V and J genes are TRBV7-3 and TRBJ1-1; D is ambiguous. Trimming cost V 1 base and J 2 bases, with 14 bases left between them. The CDR3 consists of 16 residues. The germline V gene has CDR1 SGHTA and CDR2 FQGTGA. The CDR3 region has the DNA TGTGCCAGCAGCTTAAGATTCACAGAATCCAACACTGAAGCTTTCTTT. Protein sequence: CASSLRFTESNTEAFF.

This rearrangement joins TRBV15 to TRBJ2-4; D may be TRBD1 (5 bases). The CDR3 runs 16 residues. V was shortened by 0 bases and J by 5 bases, with 14 bases between the two germline ends. Germline-derived CDR1 and CDR2 are LNHNV and YYDKDF (reference sequence). The CDR3 region has the DNA TGTGCCACCAGCAGAGACAGGGTGGTTTCCCAAAACATTCAGTACTTC. It is translated as CATSRDRVVSQNIQYF.

This clonotype has at least ten counts. This chain links TRBV12-3 or TRBV12-4 with TRBJ2-7, with D possibly TRBD2 on 6 matching bases. Trimming removed 3 bases at V and 7 bases at J, with 13 bases between. The CDR3 sequence is 13 residues long. CDR3 DNA: TGTGCCAGCAGTTTGGGGGGAGGTGTTGAGCAGTACTTC. It yields the protein CASSLGGGVEQYF.